What follows are 10 T cell receptor beta chains derived from one specimen sequenced in a study of regulatory T cells in long-lasting Graves disease. Time point defined: newly diagnosed GD, antithyroid drugs for less than 3 months. Extracted RNA from PBMCs served as the source of the TCR library. TCR beta libraries were built with iRepertoire HTBI primers and Arm-PCR of CDR3 regions. From the multiplex PCR reads, TCRdb called clonotypes with MiXCR, one entry per CDR3 protein. The repertoire holds 530,000 or so distinct CDR3 sequences, with 16% as singletons. This sample was shared with a second study, whose subject was T cells in Graves' hyperthyroidism and ophthalmopathy.

The specimen comprised peripheral blood mononuclear cells (PBMCs), sampled at new diagnosis, from a patient treated with antithyroid drugs. The source is a man aged 18 to 29 with Graves disease.

This clonotype has a single count. A single base separates this from a much larger clone, so it may be a read error. This chain links TRBV2 with TRBJ2-7; 7 bases align to TRBD2. Germline-derived CDR1 and CDR2 are SNHLY and FYNNEI. This CDR3 comprises 12 residues. The ends lost 8 bases at V and 4 bases at J; junction bases unmatched: 5. The CDR3 here is CASCGGGYEQYF. In DNA form, the CDR3 reads TGTGCCAGCTGTGGGGGAGGGTACGAGCAGTACTTC.

The sample holds many counts of this clonotype. The chain uses TRBV7-2 and TRBJ2-5; D is unclear. V shed 1 base and J shed 5 bases, with 14 bases lying between them. The V gene's germline CDR1 is SGHTA and CDR2 FQGNSA. The CDR3 has 15 residues. Here the CDR3 DNA reads TGTGCCAGCAGCTTAGGATCAGTAAACAGTGAGACCCAGTACTTC. Translated: CASSLGSVNSETQYF.

This clonotype was picked up a small number of times. As the CDR3 is not closed by the conserved phenylalanine or tryptophan, this likely results from a read error. The rearrangement links TRBV2 to TRBJ1-1; 8 bases align to TRBD1. V was clipped by 6 bases and J by 5 bases; unmatched bases: 8. This CDR3 contains 14 residues. CDR1 SNHLY and CDR2 FYNNEI come from the germline V gene. The CDR3 coding sequence is TGTGCCAGCAGCTACAGGGGGGCCGGGACTGAAGCTTTCTCT. Amino acids: CASSYRGAGTEAFS.

Ten or more counts support this clonotype. J is TRBJ2-7 and V is TRBV2; D could derive from TRBD1 or TRBD2 (5 bases each). CDR3 length: 16 amino acids. Per germline, CDR1 SNHLY and CDR2 FYNNEI. Trimming took 6 bases from V and 2 from J, leaving 20 bases between them. The DNA for the CDR3 is TGTGCCAGCAGAGGGGACGCAAGTCGTTTGGCCTACGAGCAGTACTTC. As protein: CASRGDASRLAYEQYF.

The table lists this clonotype with a few counts. The chain joins TRBV6-2 or TRBV6-3 to TRBJ2-1; TRBD2 aligns across 7 bases. The ends lost 5 bases at V and 4 bases at J; junction bases unmatched: 8. Germline loops: CDR1 MNHEY, CDR2 SVGEGT. The CDR3 runs to 15 residues. The CDR3 reads CASSEWEGGYNEQFF. The CDR3 region has the DNA TGTGCCAGCAGTGAATGGGAGGGAGGTTACAATGAGCAGTTCTTC.

This clonotype appeared many times. V and J are TRBV11-2 and TRBJ2-1; the match to TRBD2 covers 7 bases. Trimming cost V 1 base and J 3 bases; bases outside gene matches: 6. The CDR3 contains 16 residues. Germline V lookup: CDR1 SGHAT, CDR2 FQNNGV. CDR3 loop: CASSLVAGEYYNEQFF. CDR3 bases: TGTGCCAGCAGCTTAGTTGCGGGAGAGTACTACAATGAGCAGTTCTTC.

This clonotype was observed a few times. V is TRBV5-6 and J is TRBJ2-1, with D maybe TRBD1 (5 bases). Trimming removed 0 bases from V and 12 bases from J, with 7 bases in between. The CDR3 totals 11 residues. Germline V gives CDR1 SGHDT, CDR2 YYEEEE. CDR3 sequence: CASSLGQLQFF. The CDR3 bases are TGTGCCAGCAGCTTGGGACAGTTGCAGTTCTTC.

The chain carries TRBV5-5 and TRBJ2-1; D might be TRBD1 (7 bases). The last part of the DNA fits TRBJ2-5 better; the J call may be wrong. CDR3 size: 16 residues. Germline loops: CDR1 SGHKS, CDR2 YYEKEE (reference sequence). DNA for the CDR3: TGTGCCAGCAGGGGGGGAACTAGGGGGCTGACAGAGACCCAGTACTTC. Protein: CASRGGTRGLTETQYF.

This chain joins TRBV5-5 and TRBJ1-1, with D tentatively TRBD1 (6 bases). Germline-derived CDR1 and CDR2 are SGHKS and YYEKEE (reference sequence). This CDR3 comprises 12 residues. V lost 1 base, J lost 8 bases, and 9 bases lay in between. CDR3 DNA: TGTGCCAGCAGCTTGATGACAGGCGAAGCTTTCTTT. Encoded protein: CASSLMTGEAFF.

The table lists this clonotype with a few counts. V and J are TRBV6-1 and TRBJ1-2; D is ambiguous. Germline-derived CDR1 and CDR2 are MNHNS and SASEGT. CDR3 length equals 15 residues. The V end lost 3 bases, the J end lost 0 bases, and 11 bases lay between the germline ends. The CDR3 DNA is TGTGCCAGCAGTGAGGATACTCGTGCTAACTATGGCTACACCTTC. Its translation: CASSEDTRANYGYTF.